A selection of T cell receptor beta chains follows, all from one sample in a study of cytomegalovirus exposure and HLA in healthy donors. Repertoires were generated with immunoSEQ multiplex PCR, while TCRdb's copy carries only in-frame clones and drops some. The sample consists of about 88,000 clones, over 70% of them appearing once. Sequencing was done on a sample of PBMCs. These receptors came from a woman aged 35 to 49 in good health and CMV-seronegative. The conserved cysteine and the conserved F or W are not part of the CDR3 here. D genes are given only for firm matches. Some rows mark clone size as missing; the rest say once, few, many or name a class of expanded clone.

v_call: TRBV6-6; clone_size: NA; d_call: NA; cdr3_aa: ATTLSTANVAF
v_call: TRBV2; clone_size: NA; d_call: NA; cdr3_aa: ASILRAGSYNSPLH
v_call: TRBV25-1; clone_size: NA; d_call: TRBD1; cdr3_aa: ASSGGQGLTEAF
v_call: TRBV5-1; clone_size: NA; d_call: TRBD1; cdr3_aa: ASSNGQGNQPQH
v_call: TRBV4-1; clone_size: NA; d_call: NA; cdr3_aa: ASSLRAGEVRNTEAF
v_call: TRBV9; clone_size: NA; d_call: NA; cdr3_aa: ASSVGPGFGTDTQY
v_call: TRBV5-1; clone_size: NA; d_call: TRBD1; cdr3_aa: ASSPGPGTGFGQPQH
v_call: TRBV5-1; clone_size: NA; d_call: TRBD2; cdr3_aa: ASSLLAGGYQETQY
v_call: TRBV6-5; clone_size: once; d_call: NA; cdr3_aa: ASSSHDRNYEQY
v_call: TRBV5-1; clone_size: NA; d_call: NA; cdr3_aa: ASSTQGSGTDTQY
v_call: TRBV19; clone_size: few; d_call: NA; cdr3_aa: ASSIGGGTEAF
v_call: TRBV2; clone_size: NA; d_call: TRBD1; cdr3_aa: ASSFRTGEGYGYT
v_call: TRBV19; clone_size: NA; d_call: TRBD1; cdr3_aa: ASSSIGTGDFYNQPQH
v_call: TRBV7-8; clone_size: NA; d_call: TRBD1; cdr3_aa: ASSVDRGSPLH
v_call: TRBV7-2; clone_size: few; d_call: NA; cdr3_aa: ASSPPAQTYEQY
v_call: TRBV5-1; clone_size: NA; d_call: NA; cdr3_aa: ASSDPGQNTEAF
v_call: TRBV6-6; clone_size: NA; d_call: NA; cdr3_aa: ASSLGGGDTEAF
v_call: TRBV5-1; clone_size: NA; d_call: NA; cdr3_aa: ASSLDRVTEAF
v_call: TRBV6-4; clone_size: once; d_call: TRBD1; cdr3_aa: ASSWTGPNSPLH
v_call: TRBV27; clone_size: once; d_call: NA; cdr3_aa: ASSLTPPTRTRGPYEQY
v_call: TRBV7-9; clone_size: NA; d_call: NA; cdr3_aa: ASSPWTGNGEKLF
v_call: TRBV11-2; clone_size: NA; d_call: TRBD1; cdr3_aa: ASSQIGQGFLREQY
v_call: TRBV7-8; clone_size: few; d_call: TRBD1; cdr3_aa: ASRQQGASTEAF
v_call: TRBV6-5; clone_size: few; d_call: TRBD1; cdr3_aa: ASSYDGTGSGDGYT
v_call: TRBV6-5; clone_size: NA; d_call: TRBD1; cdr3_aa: ASTTQGGTGNTIY
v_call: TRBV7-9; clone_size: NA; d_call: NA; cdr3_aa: ASSPKRGGNTEAF
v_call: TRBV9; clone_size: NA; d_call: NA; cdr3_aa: ASSAQDNQPQH
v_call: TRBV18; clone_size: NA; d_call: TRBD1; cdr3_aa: ASSPHPTGSYEQY
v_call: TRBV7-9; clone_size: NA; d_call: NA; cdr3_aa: ASSPPRNTEAF
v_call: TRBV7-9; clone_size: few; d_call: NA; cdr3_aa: ASWERGGNTIY
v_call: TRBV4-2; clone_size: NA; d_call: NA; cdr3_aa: ASSQELSRGYNEQF
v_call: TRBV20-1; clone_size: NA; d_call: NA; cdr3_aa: SVKPYETQY
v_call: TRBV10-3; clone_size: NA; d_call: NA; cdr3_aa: AISESLGAIGYT
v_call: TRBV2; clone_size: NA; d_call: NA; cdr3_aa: ASSDLAGFYGYT
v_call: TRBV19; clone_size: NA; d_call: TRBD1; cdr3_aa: ASTLTRRGHQPQH